This TCR beta chain was sequenced during a study of vaccination and CD4 T cells after COVID-19. This clonotype was counted between two and nine times. Its antigen is still unknown. Cultured CD4+ T cells had their DNA profiled by the Oncomine TCR Beta short-read assay. Investigators isolated genomic DNA from cultured CD4+ T cells. TCRdb reprocessed the PCR reads with MiXCR, giving one entry per CDR3 protein. The table includes about 25,000 distinct CDR3 sequences, 49% detected once. J lost 4 bases, V lost 4 bases, and 5 bases had no gene match. This CDR3 has 15 residues. Germline loops: CDR1 ENHRY, CDR2 SYGVKD. Treatment defined: roughly 10-day PBMC culture with coronavirus spike peptide pools or control peptides (ViraFEST assay).

This chain joins TRBV10-3 and TRBJ1-1; TRBD1 matches at 11 bases. The material sequenced was CD4+ T cells from blood, cultured in vitro. This receptor was identified in a human donor who had recovered from COVID-19. The CDR3 is CAISVSGTGGTEAFF. The CDR3 region has the DNA TGTGCCATCAGTGTTTCCGGGACAGGGGGCACTGAAGCTTTCTTT.